What follows are 31 T cell receptor beta chains derived from one specimen sequenced in a study of read filtering for tumor transcriptome and immune sequencing (dated by TCRdb to about 2020). Data came from an Illumina HiSeq 4000. TCR libraries were built from about 400 ng RNA with the Immunoverse kit, using molecular barcoded adaptors covering alpha/delta and beta/gamma chains. TCRdb reanalyzed the raw reads on its own, using fastp at Q25 for trimming and MiXCR for clone calling, and kept in-frame beta chains. Every distinct CDR3 protein forms one entry, paired with its most common genes and DNA. The table for this sample lists nearly 60,000 distinct CDR3 sequences; around 12% of them were counted only once. Roughly 17% of the sample lies in the top ten. The sample consisted of a population of CD138-negative cells sorted from bone marrow. This specimen's cell subset or site label, interpreted: bone marrow mononuclear cells depleted of CD138+ plasma/myeloma cells by negative magnetic selection. The receptors shown here come from a donor at least 40 years old with multiple myeloma.

This clonotype occurred many times. V is TRBV29-1 and J is TRBJ2-2, with TRBD1 identical over 10 bases. The CDR3 is 17 residues long. Germline values: CDR1 SQVTM, CDR2 ANQGSEA. The trim removed 4 bases at V and 0 bases at J, leaving 8 bases unmatched. CDR3 bases: TGCAGCGTTGTAGGGACAGGGGCAAAAGCGAACACCGGGGAGCTGTTTTTT. Protein: CSVVGTGAKANTGELFF.

This clonotype was recorded at least ten times. The CDR3 sequence is CASSPLATHNEQFF. The CDR3 region has the DNA TGCGCCAGCAGCCCCCTAGCGACTCACAATGAGCAGTTCTTC. The chain recombines TRBV5-1 with TRBJ2-1; maybe TRBD2 (6 bases). V dropped 4 bases and J dropped 5 bases, with 13 bases sitting between them. Germline CDR1 reads SGHRS; CDR2 reads YFSETQ. The CDR3 covers 14 residues.

This clonotype has a count of ten or more. This chain uses TRBV7-2 with TRBJ2-5; maybe TRBD1 (6 bases). Germline V lookup: CDR1 SGHTA, CDR2 FQGNSA. V dropped 4 bases and J dropped 3 bases, with 9 bases sitting between them. The CDR3 runs 13 residues. The CDR3 DNA follows: TGTGCCAGCAGCTATGGACAGAAAGAGACCCAGTACTTC. Amino acid sequence: CASSYGQKETQYF.

On this clonotype itself: An end of the junction does not agree with germline; a read error may underlie this. CDR3 region: CATGDLLKGQGREQFF. The DNA for the CDR3 is TGCGCCACCGGTGATTTGCTGAAGGGACAGGGGCGTGAGCAGTTCTTC. The V gene is TRBV24-1, the J gene TRBJ2-1; 10 nucleotides align to TRBD1. The CDR3 contains 16 residues. CDR1 is KGHDR, CDR2 SFDVKD, per germline.

The chain joins TRBV6-1 to TRBJ2-5, with unresolved D. Germline V gives CDR1 MNHNS, CDR2 SASEGT. This CDR3 spans 14 amino acids. Trimming left V 2 bases short and J 2 bases short, with 9 bases between. The CDR3 is CASSETWQQETQYF. The CDR3 DNA follows: TGTGCCAGCAGTGAAACTTGGCAGCAAGAGACCCAGTACTTC.

There are a few counts of this clonotype. The rearrangement links TRBV20-1 to TRBJ1-5; 7 nucleotides match TRBD1. CDR3 size: 17 residues. CDR1 is DFQATT, CDR2 SNEGSKA, per germline (reference sequence). V trimming: 6 bases; J trimming: 0 bases; junction bases outside the gene matches: 14. The CDR3 loop is CSAPSFQGVYSNQPQHF. CDR3 DNA: TGCAGTGCCCCCTCCTTCCAGGGGGTATATAGCAATCAGCCCCAGCATTTT.

This clonotype was counted ten times or more. This chain links TRBV25-1 with TRBJ1-4, with TRBD1 identical over 9 bases. V was pared by 6 bases and J by 8 bases, with 4 bases of the junction left unmatched. CDR1 and CDR2 (germline): MGHDK, SYGVNS. CDR3 size: 13 residues. This chain's CDR3 is CASRQGAREKLFF. Written as DNA, the CDR3 is TGTGCCAGCAGACAGGGGGCGAGGGAAAAACTGTTTTTT.

There are many counts of this clonotype. The rearrangement uses TRBV2 and TRBJ1-2; the D is unclear. Trimming left V 5 bases short and J 2 bases short, with 9 bases between. The germline gives CDR1 SNHLY, CDR2 FYNNEI. The CDR3 sequence is 13 residues long. The CDR3 DNA sequence: TGTGCCAGCAGTTCCGAACTGAACTATGGCTACACCTTC. It encodes CASSSELNYGYTF.

This clonotype was seen at least ten times. V is TRBV4-1 and J is TRBJ2-7, with TRBD1 identical over 8 bases. Germline V lookup: CDR1 MGHRA, CDR2 YSYEKL. After removal of 3 bases from V and 2 bases from J, the junction contained 6 bases not matched to a gene. This CDR3 contains 15 residues. For the CDR3, the DNA is TGCGCCAGCAGCCACGGACAGGGAGGAACCTACGAGCAGTACTTC. Translating it yields CASSHGQGGTYEQYF.

This clonotype has more than one count but fewer than ten. The chain employs TRBV20-1 and TRBJ2-7, with 7 bases that match TRBD1. Germline V gene lookup returns CDR1 DFQATT and CDR2 SNEGSKA (reference sequence). The CDR3 has 14 amino acids. V gave up 5 bases and J gave up 5 bases; unmatched junction bases: 12. The CDR3 nucleotides are TGCAGTGCTTTGCCAGGACAGGTTAACGACGAGCAGTACTTC. Its translation is CSALPGQVNDEQYF.

Note on this clonotype: No conserved phenylalanine or tryptophan ends this CDR3, so it is likely a read error. The chain employs TRBV5-1 and TRBJ1-1; D unclear. The germline V gene encodes CDR1 SGHRS and CDR2 YFSETQ. V lost 4 bases and J 2 bases, leaving 6 bases between the germline ends. This CDR3 contains 12 residues. The CDR3 protein is CASSPSNTEAFS. Written as DNA, the CDR3 is TGCGCCAGCAGCCCCAGCAACACTGAAGCTTTCTCT.

This clonotype was recorded at least ten times. The rearrangement uses TRBV20-1 and TRBJ1-2; D remains unclear. Germline CDR1 DFQATT, CDR2 SNEGSKA (reference sequence). CDR3 size: 14 residues. V was trimmed by 5 bases and J by 4 bases, leaving 17 bases between them. This chain's CDR3 is CSAGNGLHSYGYTF. For the CDR3, the DNA is TGCAGTGCTGGGAACGGACTCCACAGCTATGGCTACACCTTC.

The sample holds many counts of this clonotype. The CDR3 DNA is TGCGCCAGCAGCACCGGGGACAGCCGGTATTCACCCCTCCACTTT. It specifies CASSTGDSRYSPLHF. This rearrangement joins TRBV5-1 to TRBJ1-6, with 7 bases aligning to TRBD1. The CDR3 is made up of 15 amino acids. Unmatched junction bases numbered 9, after V lost 4 bases and J lost 8 bases. Per germline, CDR1 SGHRS and CDR2 YFSETQ. Complete variable domain (other parts from reference TRBV5-1 and TRBJ1-6): KAGVTQTPRYLIKTRGQQVTLSCSPISGHRSVSWYQQTPGQGLQFLFEYFSETQRNKGNFPGRFSGRQFSNSRSEMNVSTLELGDSALYLCASSTGDSRYSPLHFGNGTRLTVT.

This clonotype showed up many times. The chain couples TRBV6-2 or TRBV6-3 to TRBJ2-1; TRBD1 might be the D (5 bases). This CDR3 is built from 15 residues. Trimming pared 0 bases from V and 9 bases from J, leaving 15 bases between. The germline V gene encodes CDR1 MNHEY and CDR2 SVGEGT. The CDR3 spells CASSYSSARASEQFF. The CDR3 DNA sequence: TGTGCCAGCAGTTACTCGTCAGCCAGGGCAAGTGAGCAGTTCTTC.

Comments on this clonotype: A single base separates this from a much larger clone, so it may be a read error. The rearrangement links TRBV20-1 to TRBJ2-3; 7 bases align to TRBD2. This CDR3 region has 12 residues. The germline gives CDR1 DFQATT, CDR2 SNEGSKA (reference sequence). DNA for the CDR3: TGCAGTGCTCCGACTAGCTCAGATACGCGGTATTTT. It codes for CSAPTSSDTRYF.

In this sample, this clonotype turned up a few times. The chain employs TRBV11-2 and TRBJ1-1; D is possibly TRBD1 (5 bases). This CDR3 region has 14 residues. Germline-derived CDR1 and CDR2 are SGHAT and FQNNGV. V was pared by 8 bases and J by 1 base, with 14 bases between. The CDR3 coding sequence is TGTGCCAGCGGGGTTCCCAGGGCGAACACTGAAGCTTTCTTT. It is translated as CASGVPRANTEAFF.

This clonotype was counted many times. The chain links TRBV20-1 to TRBJ1-5; no clear D gene. Trimming removed 3 bases from V and 1 base from J, with 10 bases in between. CDR1 and CDR2 (germline): DFQATT, SNEGSKA (reference sequence). The CDR3 runs 14 residues. This chain's CDR3 is CSASRGPSNQPQHF. The CDR3, as DNA: TGCAGTGCTAGTAGAGGACCGAGCAATCAGCCCCAGCATTTT.

This clonotype has a handful of counts. The chain joins TRBV12-3 or TRBV12-4 to TRBJ2-5; D tentatively reads TRBD1 or TRBD2 (5 bases each). V was trimmed by 5 bases and J by 3 bases, leaving 10 bases between them. This CDR3 spans 13 amino acids. CDR3 nucleotides: TGTGCCAGCAGTGGGACCGTAGAAGAGACCCAGTACTTC. It is translated as CASSGTVEETQYF.

This clonotype was seen many times. This chain links TRBV11-2 with TRBJ2-3; TRBD2 is a possible D gene (5 bases). The CDR3 sequence is 15 residues long. Deletions cut 7 bases from V and 4 bases from J, with 18 bases between. The germline gives CDR1 SGHAT, CDR2 FQNNGV. DNA for the CDR3: TGTGCCAGCAAGCTAGGCAGCACGGAGGCAGATACGCAGTATTTT. Translated: CASKLGSTEADTQYF.

This clonotype was seen only a few times. This clone may be a read error of a much larger clone one base away. J is TRBJ1-4 and V is TRBV10-2; TRBD1 agrees at 8 bases. Per germline, CDR1 WSHSY and CDR2 SAAADI. This CDR3 has 14 amino acids. Losses at the gene ends were 7 bases for V and 10 bases for J; bases not matched to a gene: 11. The CDR3 loop is CASTRGTGGGKLFF. The CDR3 region has the DNA TGCGCCAGCACCAGAGGAACAGGGGGTGGAAAACTGTTTTTT.

This clonotype was seen ten or more times. CDR3 sequence: CASTRQGWSSYEQYF. Here the CDR3 DNA reads TGCGCCAGCACCAGACAGGGTTGGAGCTCCTACGAGCAGTACTTC. The chain recombines TRBV5-1 with TRBJ2-7; 7 nucleotides agree with TRBD1. The V gene's germline CDR1 is SGHRS and CDR2 YFSETQ. This CDR3 is 15 amino acids long. Trimming took 6 bases from V and 0 from J; bases not matched to a gene: 9.

This clonotype was counted at least ten times. The chain has TRBV7-2 and TRBJ2-7; 7 bases agree with TRBD1. With V trimmed by 0 bases and J by 1 base, 3 bases remained unmatched. Germline assignment: CDR1 SGHTA and CDR2 FQGNSA. The CDR3 is made up of 15 amino acids. The CDR3 region has the DNA TGTGCCAGCAGCTTAGCGACAGGGAAGTCCTACGAGCAGTACTTC. This encodes CASSLATGKSYEQYF.

This clonotype occurred many times. CDR3 coding DNA: TGTGCCAGCAAATCGAACACAGATACGCAGTATTTT. Protein product: CASKSNTDTQYF. The V gene is TRBV6-1, the J gene TRBJ2-3; D not resolved. Germline assignment: CDR1 MNHNS and CDR2 SASEGT. Trimming cost V 7 bases and J 2 bases, with 7 bases left between them. The CDR3 is 12 amino acids.

This clonotype was found a few times. Relative to the germline gene, one junction end is altered; a read error may explain this. This chain connects TRBV10-3 to TRBJ2-7; 7 bases match TRBD1. The CDR3 sequence is 13 residues long. The V gene's germline CDR1 is ENHRY and CDR2 SYGVKD. The CDR3 nucleotides read TGTGCCATCAGTGCGGGACAGTCCGGTGAGCGGTACTTC. This encodes CAISAGQSGERYF.

This clonotype was seen many times. The chain employs TRBV28 and TRBJ2-7; 15 nucleotides line up with TRBD2. This CDR3 region has 16 residues. Germline CDR1 and CDR2: MDHEN and SYDVKM. J gave up 2 bases and V 4 bases, and 3 bases lay outside the gene matches. CDR3 protein: CASSSGLAGGPYEQYF. For the CDR3, the DNA is TGTGCCAGCAGTTCCGGACTAGCGGGGGGGCCCTACGAGCAGTACTTC.

This clonotype is categorized as medium-sized. V and J are TRBV29-1 and TRBJ2-5; TRBD2 might be the D (6 bases). V lost 4 bases and J lost 4, with 16 bases in between. Germline-derived CDR1 and CDR2 are SQVTM and ANQGSEA. The CDR3 is made up of 14 amino acids. Here the CDR3 DNA reads TGCAGCGTTGTTAATAGGAGGGCATCAGAGACCCAGTACTTC. It yields the protein CSVVNRRASETQYF.

This clonotype was seen at least ten times. The chain recombines TRBV10-1 with TRBJ2-7; TRBD1 aligns across 7 bases. Germline V gene lookup returns CDR1 WNHNN and CDR2 SYGVQD (reference sequence). The CDR3 is made up of 14 amino acids. The V and J ends lost 2 bases and 4 bases, in that order; junction bases with no gene match: 5. CDR3 loop: CASSETGDDYEQYF. DNA for the CDR3: TGCGCCAGCAGTGAGACAGGGGACGATTACGAGCAGTACTTC.

This clonotype was seen repeatedly, ten times or more. CDR3 residues: CSARAMTGSNQPQHF. DNA for the CDR3: TGCAGTGCTAGAGCGATGACAGGGAGCAATCAGCCCCAGCATTTT. The chain uses TRBV20-1 and TRBJ1-5; 7 positions agree with TRBD1. The junction had 4 bases not matched to a gene; V was cut back by 1 base and J by 1 base. From germline, CDR1 is DFQATT and CDR2 SNEGSKA (reference sequence). This CDR3 spans 15 amino acids.

Many counts were recorded for this clonotype. The chain recombines TRBV7-3 with TRBJ2-2; D possibly corresponds to TRBD1 (5 bases). V was cut by 4 bases and J by 5 bases, with 26 bases left in between. CDR1 SGHTA and CDR2 FQGTGA come from the germline V gene. CDR3 length: 19 residues. This CDR3 is CASSSKGPKGSTRTGELFF. The CDR3 coding sequence is TGTGCCAGCAGCTCGAAGGGGCCTAAAGGGTCGACGAGGACCGGGGAGCTGTTTTTT.

This clonotype was detected many times. This sequence joins TRBV5-1 and TRBJ2-7, with D unresolved. The germline gives CDR1 SGHRS, CDR2 YFSETQ. The CDR3 has 12 residues. The germline V and J ends were trimmed by 5 bases and 3 bases, with 9 bases remaining between them. DNA for the CDR3: TGCGCCAGCAGTGCAGAGAGCTACGAGCAGTACTTC. Its protein is CASSAESYEQYF. Variable domain in full (rest from reference TRBV5-1 and TRBJ2-7): KAGVTQTPRYLIKTRGQQVTLSCSPISGHRSVSWYQQTPGQGLQFLFEYFSETQRNKGNFPGRFSGRQFSNSRSEMNVSTLELGDSALYLCASSAESYEQYFGPGTRLTVT.

This clonotype was observed a few times. The rearrangement uses TRBV24-1 and TRBJ2-3, with no clear D. Germline CDR1 KGHDR, CDR2 SFDVKD. V was pared by 3 bases and J by 4 bases, with 10 bases between. The CDR3 consists of 14 residues. The CDR3 sequence: CATSDPLSADTQYF. The CDR3 DNA is TGTGCCACCAGTGATCCACTAAGCGCAGATACGCAGTATTTT.